A selection of T cell receptor beta chains follows, all from one sample in a study of T-cell reconstitution after alpha-beta-depleted transplantation in children. Each CDR3 protein gets one entry after TCRdb re-called the PCR reads with MiXCR. This repertoire shows some 600,000 distinct CDR3 sequences, 10% to 15% found once; its top ten account for 2.2%. This specimen consisted of PBMCs, mostly from graft donor cells, obtained 360 days after TCRalphabeta/CD19-depleted stem cell transplant. The source is a male patient under 18 who had a stem cell transplant for acute myeloid leukemia, so the T cells may come from the graft donor. Each CDR3 is given with its conserved first and last residue. The order of the fields is D gene, J gene, V gene, clone size, CDR3 protein, CDR3 DNA. A D gene is named only where the DNA matches it firmly. The size field is filled for only some rows; it gives once, few, many or a size class.

>.|TRBJ2-5|TRBV14|.
CASSHWGRWEETQYF
TGTGCCAGCAGCCACTGGGGGCGCTGGGAAGAGACCCAGTACTTC
>.|TRBJ1-1|TRBV28|.
CASSYLTLGGRVDTEAFF
TGTGCCAGCAGTTATCTAACCTTGGGGGGGCGCGTAGACACTGAAGCTTTCTTT
>TRBD1|TRBJ1-2|TRBV28|.
CASSSIPGQGPYGYTF
TGTGCCAGCAGTTCGATTCCGGGACAGGGACCCTATGGCTACACCTTC
>.|TRBJ2-7|TRBV20-1|many
CSAGTYEQYF
TGCAGTGCGGGGACCTACGAGCAGTACTTC
>.|TRBJ2-7|TRBV20-1|few
CSARGIAPYEQYF
TGCAGTGCTCGGGGAATAGCTCCATACGAGCAGTACTTC
>TRBD1|TRBJ2-1|TRBV12-3/TRBV12-4|many
CASSWIFPGGSYNEQFF
TGTGCCAGCAGTTGGATCTTTCCAGGGGGCTCCTACAATGAGCAGTTCTTC
>.|TRBJ1-6|TRBV25-1|few
CASSAGADNSPLHF
TGTGCCAGCAGTGCGGGCGCCGATAATTCACCCCTCCACTTT
>TRBD2|TRBJ2-2|TRBV28|few
CASTPLAGGNTGELFF
TGTGCCAGCACGCCCCTAGCGGGAGGGAACACCGGGGAGCTGTTTTTT
>TRBD1|TRBJ2-7|TRBV6-2/TRBV6-3|.
CASSQGQGKMTYEQYF
TGTGCCAGCAGTCAGGGACAGGGGAAGATGACCTACGAGCAGTACTTC
>.|TRBJ1-1|TRBV5-1|few
CASSLGPAGGGNTEAFF
TGCGCCAGCAGCTTGGGGCCAGCCGGGGGGGGCAACACTGAAGCTTTCTTT
>.|TRBJ2-7|TRBV14|once
CASSQSPGEQYF
TGTGCCAGCAGCCAATCTCCCGGCGAGCAGTACTTC
>TRBD2|TRBJ2-3|TRBV11-3|few
CASSFGTSGWTDTQYF
TGTGCCAGCAGCTTCGGGACTAGCGGATGGACAGATACGCAGTATTTT
>.|TRBJ2-2|TRBV30|.
CAWMGRWDTGELFF
TGTGCCTGGATGGGCCGGTGGGACACCGGGGAGCTGTTTTTT
>TRBD1|TRBJ2-5|TRBV10-3|many
CAIRGTGEETQYF
TGTGCCATCAGGGGGACAGGGGAAGAGACCCAGTACTTC
>.|TRBJ2-7|TRBV29-1|many
CSFRLDRRYYEQYF
TGCAGCTTCCGGTTGGATCGTCGTTACTACGAGCAGTACTTC
>TRBD2|TRBJ2-7|TRBV3-1|many
CASSQEVLAAYEQYF
TGTGCCAGCAGCCAAGAGGTCCTAGCGGCCTACGAGCAGTACTTC
>.|TRBJ1-1|TRBV4-3|.
CASSQDNTEAFF
TGCGCCAGCAGCCAGGATAACACTGAAGCTTTCTTT
>TRBD1|TRBJ2-7|TRBV12-3/TRBV12-4|many
CASSRMTGGMDEQYF
TGTGCCAGCAGCCGTATGACAGGGGGCATGGACGAGCAGTACTTC
>.|TRBJ2-2|TRBV7-3|.
CASSTVSLSTGELFF
TGTGCCAGCAGCACGGTCTCCCTTAGCACCGGGGAGCTGTTTTTT
>.|TRBJ2-7|TRBV28|.
CASTAPGPTYEQYF
TGTGCCAGCACCGCTCCGGGACCGACCTACGAGCAGTACTTC
>TRBD2|TRBJ2-7|TRBV20-1|few
CSASAGLAYHEQYF
TGCAGTGCTAGCGCGGGACTAGCGTACCACGAGCAGTACTTC
>.|TRBJ1-5|TRBV27|.
CASSFPQGPQHF
TGTGCCAGCAGTTTCCCCCAGGGGCCCCAGCATTTT
>TRBD1|TRBJ2-1|TRBV4-3|many
CASSQDFEDRHYNEQFF
TGCGCCAGCAGCCAAGATTTCGAGGACAGGCACTACAATGAGCAGTTCTTC
>.|TRBJ2-1|TRBV29-1|many
CSVGYGGAYNEQFF
TGCAGCGTTGGATATGGGGGCGCTTACAATGAGCAGTTCTTC
>TRBD2|TRBJ2-7|TRBV12-3/TRBV12-4|.
CASSLNLSLSGHSYEQYF
TGTGCCAGCAGTTTAAATCTCTCCCTTAGCGGGCACTCCTACGAGCAGTACTTC
>TRBD1|TRBJ1-5|TRBV12-3/TRBV12-4|.
CASSPEGAGSQPQHF
TGTGCCAGCAGCCCGGAGGGGGCAGGGAGTCAGCCCCAGCATTTT